The entry that follows covers one T cell receptor beta chain sequence. Trimming cost V 4 bases and J 6 bases, with 14 bases left between them. The CDR3 loop spans 14 amino acids. The germline gives CDR1 SGHRS, CDR2 YFSETQ. These data are taken from a study of blood T cell repertoires in COVID-19. For the study at large: Samples of COVID-19 (acute and convalescent) were obtained from the United States, Italy and Spain. T cells, B-cell-depleted T cells, or PBMCs provided the cDNA or gDNA that served as material.

How the authors handled the data: The authors estimated nucleated cell counts from reference gene primer amplification. TCRdb's copy holds only in-frame clones and misses some; the assay was immunoSEQ multiplex PCR. That table gives V, J and clone size, and the DNA gave D and trimming. This table holds about 150,000 clones, about 88% found once. This chain connects TRBV5-1 to TRBJ2-1; a weak D match, TRBD1 (6 bases). This TCR was sampled from a woman aged 55 to 70 with COVID-19, enrolled during active disease. The sequencing sample was made of peripheral blood. CDR3 in amino acids: CASSVSGTFNEQFF. CDR3 bases: TGCGCCAGCAGCGTCTCCGGGACATTCAATGAGCAGTTCTTC.